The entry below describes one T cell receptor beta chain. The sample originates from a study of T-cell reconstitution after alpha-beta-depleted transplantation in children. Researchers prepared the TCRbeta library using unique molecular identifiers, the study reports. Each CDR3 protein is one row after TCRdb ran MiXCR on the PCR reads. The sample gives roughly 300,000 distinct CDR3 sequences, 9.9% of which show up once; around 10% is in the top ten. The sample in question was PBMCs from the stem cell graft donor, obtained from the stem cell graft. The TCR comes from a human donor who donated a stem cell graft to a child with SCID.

The CDR3 reads CASSRDRGINLGNTIYF. The CDR3 DNA reads as TGTGCCAGCAGCCGGGACAGGGGAATAAACCTCGGAAACACCATATATTTT. The gene calls are TRBV7-9 and TRBJ1-3; 10 nucleotides align to TRBD1. This CDR3 has 17 residues. CDR1 is SEHNR and CDR2 is FQNEAQ in the germline V gene (reference sequence). V shed 5 bases and J 4 bases; nucleotides not matched to a gene: 11.